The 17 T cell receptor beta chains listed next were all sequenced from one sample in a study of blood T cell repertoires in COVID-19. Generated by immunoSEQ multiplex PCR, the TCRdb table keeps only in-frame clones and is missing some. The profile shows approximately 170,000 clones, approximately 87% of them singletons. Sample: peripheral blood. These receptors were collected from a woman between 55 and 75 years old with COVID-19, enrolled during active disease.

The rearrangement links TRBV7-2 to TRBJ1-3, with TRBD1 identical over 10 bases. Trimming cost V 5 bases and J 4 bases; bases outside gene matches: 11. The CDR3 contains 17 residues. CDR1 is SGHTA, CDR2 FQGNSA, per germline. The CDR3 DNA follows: TGTGCCAGCAGCCCGGGACAGGGGCGTCCTGGGGGAAACACCATATATTTT. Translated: CASSPGQGRPGGNTIYF.

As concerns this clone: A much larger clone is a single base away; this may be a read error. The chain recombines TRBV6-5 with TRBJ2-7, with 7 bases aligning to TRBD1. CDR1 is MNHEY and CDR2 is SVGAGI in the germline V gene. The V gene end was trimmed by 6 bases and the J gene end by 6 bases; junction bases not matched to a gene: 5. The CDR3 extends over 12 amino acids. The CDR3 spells CASSPDRVEQYF. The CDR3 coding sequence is TGTGCCAGCAGCCCAGACAGGGTCGAGCAGTACTTC.

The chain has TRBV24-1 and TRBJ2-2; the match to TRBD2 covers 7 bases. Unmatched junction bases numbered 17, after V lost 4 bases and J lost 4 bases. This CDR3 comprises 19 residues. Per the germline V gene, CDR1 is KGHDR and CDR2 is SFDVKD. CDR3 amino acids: CATSDRTQSRGLSTGELFF. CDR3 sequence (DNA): TGTGCCACCAGTGACCGAACCCAAAGTCGGGGACTATCCACCGGGGAGCTGTTTTTT.

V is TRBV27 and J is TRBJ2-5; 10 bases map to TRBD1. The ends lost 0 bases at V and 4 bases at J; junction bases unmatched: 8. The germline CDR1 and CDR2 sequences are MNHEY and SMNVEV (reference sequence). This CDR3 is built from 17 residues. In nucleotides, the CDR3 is TGTGCCAGCAGTTTATCCCGGGACAGGGGTACTCGAGAGACCCAGTACTTC. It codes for CASSLSRDRGTRETQYF.

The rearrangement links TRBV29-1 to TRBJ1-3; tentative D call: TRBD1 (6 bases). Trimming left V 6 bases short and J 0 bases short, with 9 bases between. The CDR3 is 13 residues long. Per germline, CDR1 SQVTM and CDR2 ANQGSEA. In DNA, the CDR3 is TGCAGCGTCACCAGGGGCTCTGGAAACACCATATATTTT. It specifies CSVTRGSGNTIYF.

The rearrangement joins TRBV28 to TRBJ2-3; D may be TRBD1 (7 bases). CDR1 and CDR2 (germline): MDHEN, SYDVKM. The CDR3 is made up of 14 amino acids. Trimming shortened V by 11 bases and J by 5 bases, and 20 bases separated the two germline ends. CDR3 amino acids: CAGGGGSIIDTQYF. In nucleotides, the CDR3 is TGTGCCGGCGGAGGGGGCTCCATAATAGATACGCAGTATTTT.

The CDR3 DNA is TGTGCCAGCAGCTTAACCGGGACAGGGCGGTCACCCCTCCACTTT. This sequence encodes CASSLTGTGRSPLHF. J is TRBJ1-6 and V is TRBV7-6; 9 bases are a match to TRBD1. The CDR3 has 15 residues. V was clipped by 2 bases and J by 10 bases; unmatched bases: 6. From germline, CDR1 is SGHVS and CDR2 FNYEAQ.

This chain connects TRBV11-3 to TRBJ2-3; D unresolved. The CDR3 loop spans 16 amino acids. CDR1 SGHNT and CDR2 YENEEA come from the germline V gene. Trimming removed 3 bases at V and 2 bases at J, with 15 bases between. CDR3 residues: CASSLDGGAHTDTQYF. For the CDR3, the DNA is TGTGCCAGCAGCTTGGATGGCGGAGCACACACAGATACGCAGTATTTT.

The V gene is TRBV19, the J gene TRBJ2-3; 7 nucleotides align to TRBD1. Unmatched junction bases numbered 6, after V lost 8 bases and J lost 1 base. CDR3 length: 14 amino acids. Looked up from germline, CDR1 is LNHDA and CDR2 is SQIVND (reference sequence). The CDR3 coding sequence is TGTGCCAGTTCACGGACAGGCCGCACAGATACGCAGTATTTT. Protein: CASSRTGRTDTQYF.

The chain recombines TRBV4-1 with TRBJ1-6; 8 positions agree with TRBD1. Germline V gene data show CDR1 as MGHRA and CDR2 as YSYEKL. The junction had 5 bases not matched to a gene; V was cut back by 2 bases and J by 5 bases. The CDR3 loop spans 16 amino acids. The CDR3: CASSQRTGFNNSPLHF. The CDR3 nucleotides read TGCGCCAGCAGCCAACGGACAGGGTTTAATAATTCACCCCTCCACTTT.

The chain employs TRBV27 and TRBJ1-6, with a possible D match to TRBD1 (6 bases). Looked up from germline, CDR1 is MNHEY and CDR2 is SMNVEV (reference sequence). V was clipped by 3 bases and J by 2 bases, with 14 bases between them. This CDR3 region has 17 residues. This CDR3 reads CASSFSRGGTYNSPLHF. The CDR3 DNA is TGTGCCAGCAGTTTCAGCAGGGGTGGGACCTATAATTCACCCCTCCACTTT.

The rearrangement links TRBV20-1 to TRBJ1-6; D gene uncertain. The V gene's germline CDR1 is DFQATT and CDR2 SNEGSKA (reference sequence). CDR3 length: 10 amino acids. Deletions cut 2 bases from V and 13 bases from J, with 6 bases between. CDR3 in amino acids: CSARPPPLHF. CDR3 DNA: TGCAGTGCTAGACCCCCGCCCCTCCACTTT.

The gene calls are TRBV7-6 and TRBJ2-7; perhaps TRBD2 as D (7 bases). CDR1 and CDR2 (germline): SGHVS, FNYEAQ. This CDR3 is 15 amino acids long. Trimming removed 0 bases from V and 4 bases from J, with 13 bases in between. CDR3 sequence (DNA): TGTGCCAGCAGCTTAGCGCTGGGGGGGGCGTACGAGCAGTACTTC. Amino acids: CASSLALGGAYEQYF.

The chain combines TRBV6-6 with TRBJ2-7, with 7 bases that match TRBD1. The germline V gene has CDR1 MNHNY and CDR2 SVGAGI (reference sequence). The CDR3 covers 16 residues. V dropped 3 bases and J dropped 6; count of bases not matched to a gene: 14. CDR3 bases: TGTGCCAGCAGTTATGGGGAAGACAGGGTTGGTGGCGAGCAGTACTTC. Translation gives CASSYGEDRVGGEQYF.

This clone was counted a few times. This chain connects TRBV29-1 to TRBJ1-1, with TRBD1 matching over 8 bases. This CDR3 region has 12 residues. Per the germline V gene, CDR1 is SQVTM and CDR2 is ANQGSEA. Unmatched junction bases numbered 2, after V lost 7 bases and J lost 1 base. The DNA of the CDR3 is TGCAGCGCGGGGACAGGGAACACTGAAGCTTTCTTT. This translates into CSAGTGNTEAFF.

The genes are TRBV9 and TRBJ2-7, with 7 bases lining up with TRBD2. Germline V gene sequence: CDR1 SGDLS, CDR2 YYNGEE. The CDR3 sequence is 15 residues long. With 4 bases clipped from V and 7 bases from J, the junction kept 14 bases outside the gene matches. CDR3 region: CASSPPSGMGREQYF. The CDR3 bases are TGTGCCAGCAGCCCACCCAGCGGGATGGGGAGGGAGCAGTACTTC.

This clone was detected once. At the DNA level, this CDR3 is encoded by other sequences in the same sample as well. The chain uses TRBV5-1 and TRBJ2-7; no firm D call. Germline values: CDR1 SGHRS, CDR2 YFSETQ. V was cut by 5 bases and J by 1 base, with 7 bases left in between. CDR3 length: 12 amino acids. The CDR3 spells CASSTTSYEQYF. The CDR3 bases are TGCGCCAGCAGTACGACTTCCTACGAGCAGTACTTC.